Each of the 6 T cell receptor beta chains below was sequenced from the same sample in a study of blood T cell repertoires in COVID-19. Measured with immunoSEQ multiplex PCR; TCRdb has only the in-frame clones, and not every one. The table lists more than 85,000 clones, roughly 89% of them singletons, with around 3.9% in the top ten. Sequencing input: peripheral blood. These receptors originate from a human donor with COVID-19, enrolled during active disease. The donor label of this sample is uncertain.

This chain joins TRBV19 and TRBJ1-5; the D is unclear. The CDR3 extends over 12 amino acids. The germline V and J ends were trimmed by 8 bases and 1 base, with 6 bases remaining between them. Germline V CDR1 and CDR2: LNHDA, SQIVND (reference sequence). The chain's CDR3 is CASRVSNQPQHF. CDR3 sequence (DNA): TGTGCCAGTCGGGTAAGCAATCAGCCCCAGCATTTT.

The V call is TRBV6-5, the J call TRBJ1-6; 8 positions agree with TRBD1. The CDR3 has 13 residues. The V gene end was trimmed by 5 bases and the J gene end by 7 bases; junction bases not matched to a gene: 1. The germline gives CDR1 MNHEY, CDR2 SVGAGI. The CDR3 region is CASSRTGNSPLHF. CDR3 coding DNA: TGTGCCAGCAGTCGGACAGGGAATTCACCCCTCCACTTT.

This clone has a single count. In DNA form, the CDR3 reads TGTGCCAGCAGTGAACCGGGAGGACAGGGAGGTTCGGGGAATTCACCCCTCCACTTT. Protein sequence: CASSEPGGQGGSGNSPLHF. The chain couples TRBV6-1 to TRBJ1-6, with 8 bases identical to TRBD1. CDR1 and CDR2 (germline): MNHNS, SASEGT. The length of the CDR3 is 19 residues. Germline trimming cut 2 bases from V and 7 bases from J; bases unmatched to any gene: 16.

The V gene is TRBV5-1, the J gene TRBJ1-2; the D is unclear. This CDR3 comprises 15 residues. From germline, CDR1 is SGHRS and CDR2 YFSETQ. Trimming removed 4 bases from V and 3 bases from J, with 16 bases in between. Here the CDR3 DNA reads TGCGCCAGCAGCCCCTTCGGGGAAACCCACTATGGCTACACCTTC. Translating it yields CASSPFGETHYGYTF.

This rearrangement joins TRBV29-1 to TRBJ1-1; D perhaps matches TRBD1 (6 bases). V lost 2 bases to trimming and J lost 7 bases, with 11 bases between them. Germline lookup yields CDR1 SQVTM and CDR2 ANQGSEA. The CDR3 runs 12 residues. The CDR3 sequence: CSVESGEVEAFF. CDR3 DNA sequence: TGCAGCGTTGAATCAGGGGAAGTTGAAGCTTTCTTT.

The CDR3 loop is CASSHGQGYTEAFF. The CDR3, as DNA: TGTGCCAGCAGCCACGGGCAGGGGTACACTGAAGCTTTCTTT. The V gene is TRBV3-1 (or the pseudogene TRBV3-2), the J gene TRBJ1-1; perhaps TRBD1 as D (6 bases). The CDR3 runs to 14 residues. CDR1 and CDR2 from the germline V gene are LGHDT and YNNKEL (reference sequence). Deletions cut 3 bases from V and 3 bases from J, with 11 bases between.